These T cell receptor beta chains were read from a single sample in a study of T cell clonotyping in hematopoietic cell transplantation. TCRdb's table, derived via immunoSEQ multiplex PCR, lists solely in-frame clones and lacks some. The repertoire holds roughly 29,000 clones, with roughly nine tenths as singletons. The material sequenced was PBMCs, taken 100 days after allogeneic stem cell transplant. These receptors were taken from a female patient in her 50s who had an allogeneic stem cell transplant from a related donor, so the T cells may come from the graft donor. Some clones in this sample may be carry-over from other donors' samples. Both conserved end residues are part of each CDR3.

j_call | v_call | cdr3_aa
TRBJ2-7 | TRBV9 | CASSVGGGISYEQYF
TRBJ1-1 | TRBV9 | CASSVALGATEAFF
TRBJ2-7 | TRBV5-6 | CASSLRAAYEQYF
TRBJ1-2 | TRBV5-6 | CASSLARGSSRVSF
TRBJ1-2 | TRBV19 | CASKQDGVYGYTF
TRBJ1-4 | TRBV9 | CASSASGTALEKLFF
TRBJ1-1 | TRBV7-9 | CASSQPGGTEAFF
TRBJ2-5 | TRBV9 | CASSVAGAGETQYF
TRBJ2-1 | TRBV2 | CASRQAPSVSYNEQFF
TRBJ2-3 | TRBV5-1 | CASSFTGWSTDTQYF
TRBJ1-2 | TRBV4-1 | CASSLRSHDYGYTF
TRBJ2-1 | TRBV15 | CATSTRLSPYEQFF
TRBJ2-7 | TRBV28 | CASSRIRSEQYF
TRBJ1-1 | TRBV11-3 | CASSLEADTEAFF
TRBJ1-4 | TRBV5-1 | CASSLFGRTEKLFF
TRBJ2-3 | TRBV10-1 | CARGRRGGLDTQYF
TRBJ1-2 | TRBV5-6 | CASVSGTGNYGYTF
TRBJ2-7 | TRBV10-3 | CAISRLAGGYEQYF
TRBJ1-3 | TRBV4-1 | CASSQGFSSHSGNTIYF
TRBJ2-5 | TRBV27 | CASSSLGNQETQYF
TRBJ2-7 | TRBV13 | CASSLGSSYEQYF
TRBJ2-7 | TRBV7-9 | CASSLESFTYEQYF
TRBJ1-3 | TRBV10-3 | CAISEGVSGNTIYF
TRBJ2-6 | TRBV29-1 | CSVASGQGLSGANVLTF
TRBJ2-3 | TRBV2 | CASPDGAGQYF
TRBJ1-6 | TRBV4-2 | CASSQDKAGGGSPLHF
TRBJ2-4 | TRBV5-1 | CASSLEPGEDIQYF
TRBJ2-6 | TRBV13 | CASSFLTGDGGANVLTF
TRBJ2-1 | TRBV5-1 | CASRDRGYNEQFF
TRBJ2-3 | TRBV19 | CASSMGSGTDTQYF
TRBJ1-1 | TRBV5-1 | CASSSSRGNTEAFF
TRBJ2-1 | TRBV2 | CASRSDSGGAGNEQFF
TRBJ1-2 | TRBV5-6 | CASFGQGEYGYTF
TRBJ2-7 | TRBV5-1 | CASSPRGPGPYEQYF
TRBJ2-2 | TRBV25-1 | CASSEWGVNTGELFF
TRBJ2-2 | TRBV6-5 | CPRSDPSTGELFF
TRBJ2-1 | TRBV27 | CASSWLAGENEQFF
TRBJ2-3 | TRBV11-2 | CASSLDRAGGINTQYF
TRBJ2-1 | TRBV7-7 | CASSSLAGSGNEQFF
TRBJ2-5 | TRBV5-1 | CASSLGEETQYF
TRBJ1-4 | TRBV9 | CASTRTGGEEKLFF
TRBJ1-2 | TRBV5-4 | CASSLARVNYGYTF
TRBJ1-1 | TRBV11-2 | CASSSIRNTEAFF
TRBJ1-5 | TRBV5-6 | CASSLNAGIQPQHF
TRBJ2-2 | TRBV4-1 | CASSQGGAYTGELFF
TRBJ1-5 | TRBV6-5 | CASSYSRTLGNQPQHF
TRBJ1-6 | TRBV6-5 | CASSPGSYNSPLHF
TRBJ2-3 | TRBV29-1 | CSVEDRKRGGDTQYF